Sequencing of this T cell receptor beta chain was carried out in a study of T cells in Graves' hyperthyroidism and ophthalmopathy (dated by TCRdb to the late 2010s). The study in broad terms: Peripheral blood samples were taken at the time of initial diagnosis, prior to any treatment. TCR V-J signatures able to tell the groups apart were searched for in a discovery cohort of some 97 patients, of whom about 40 had Graves' ophthalmopathy and 55 to 60 had stable Graves' hyperthyroidism. The paper describes TCR Vbeta CDR3 sequencing of fewer than 150 peripheral blood samples, made up of 43 ophthalmopathy patients, 70 to 75 hyperthyroidism patients and 17 progressor patients. An independent validation cohort of fewer than 20 hyperthyroidism patients and some 15 patients who later progressed to ophthalmopathy tested prospective prediction of ophthalmopathy. For training and testing, the 100 or so patients in the discovery cohort were randomly divided in a 7:3 ratio. In addition, the study compared T-cell repertoires in thyroid tissue and in blood from 6 or 7 Graves' hyperthyroidism patients. After blood sampling, hyperthyroidism patients were treated with methimazole at a starting dose of 30 mg daily, and ophthalmopathy patients were treated with high-dose intravenous methylprednisolone. Overall study results and their limits: Ophthalmopathy was separated from stable hyperthyroidism by a 13 V-J signature model, with about 88% sensitivity and about 81% specificity obtained in cross-validation and 80%/75% obtained in testing. No statistical method was used to fix the sample size in advance, and group allocation was not hidden from the investigators. In validation, the model predicted progression to ophthalmopathy a median of roughly 6.1 months before onset, with roughly 70% sensitivity and about 72% specificity. Most expanded thyroid clonotypes (frequency above 0.001) were also detected in blood, suggesting blood repertoires may reflect thyroid immune responses.

Stable Graves' hyperthyroidism was defined as no progression to ophthalmopathy during 18 months of follow-up. Hyperthyroidism patients were newly diagnosed, had a disease duration of under 2 months, and were aged 18 to 65 years. Patients with uncontrolled infections, other autoimmune diseases, pregnancy or lactation were excluded. Diagnoses were based on clinical symptoms, serum thyroxine and TRAb, thyroid ultrasound and orbital computed tomography. Ficoll-Paque density gradient centrifugation was used to isolate PBMCs from approximately 11 ml of fresh peripheral blood. Total RNA was extracted using Trizol reagent, and RNA quality was assessed on an Agilent 2100 Bioanalyzer. Comments on this clonotype: The target of this receptor is not known. No much larger clonotype is one base removed from it; base qualities were not supplied.

Amplification of TCR beta CDR3 regions was carried out from RNA transcripts. The first round of RT-PCR for the TCR CDR3 was performed with the HTBI primer set and the Qiagen OneStep RT-PCR kit. The libraries were constructed in a second round of multiplex PCR and then size-selected and purified. Paired-end sequencing of the libraries was performed with 100 bp reads on an Illumina HiSeq2000. Regarding the original processing steps: SOAPnuke was used to process the raw data, throwing out any read that contained adapters or uncalled bases, had a mean Phred below 15, or lacked an exact constant-primer or identifier match. COPE v1.2.5 was used to merge high-quality paired reads, and clonotypes were defined as unique nucleotide sequences. Clonotypes were aligned to IMGT TRBV, TRBD and TRBJ reference segments using MiTCR v1.1. Analysis was restricted to V-J combinations with a frequency above 0.0001, which covered just over 98% of repertoires. A TCS score was defined as the ratio between F50 (clonal expansion) and ExV (chaos), using BLOSUM62-based TCRdist between CDR3 peptides within each V-J. Welch's t-statistics and random forest reduced around 520 V-J features to under 15, which were used in a naive Bayes classifier (R e1071). The public reads were reanalyzed by TCRdb: fastp trimming at Q25, MiXCR alignment, in-frame beta chains only. All rows with the same CDR3 protein become a single entry with the most common DNA and genes. The authors' filters were not applied to this entry. This sample has around 180,000 distinct CDR3 sequences in its table, and approximately 15% of those were observed once. The ten most abundant clones make up roughly 30% of the sample.

From the germline V gene, CDR1 is SGHRS and CDR2 is YFSETQ. The CDR3 runs 16 amino acids, cysteine and phenylalanine included. Just the 48-base CDR3 DNA is kept, in frame starting at base 1. Trimming removed 2 bases from V and 3 bases from J; the gene matches leave 5 bases unexplained. Material for sequencing was blood. The source of this sequence is a woman between 45 and 60 years old with Graves' hyperthyroidism. This chain is built from TRBV5-1 and TRBJ1-3; the central 10 bases match TRBD1. The nucleotides read TGCGCCAGCAGCTTAACGACAGGGGGCGTTGGAAACACCATATATTTT. It translates to CASSLTTGGVGNTIYF.